This T cell receptor beta chain derives from a study of cytomegalovirus exposure and HLA in healthy donors. Findings and caveats of the study: The authors assumed roughly uniform sequencing depth across donors for presence/absence analyses. The investigators catalogued some 150 TCR beta chains as cytomegalovirus-associated.

This clone was counted once. Its target is not known. Primers: 60 Vbeta forward and 13 Jbeta reverse. TCRdb's table, derived via immunoSEQ multiplex PCR, lists solely in-frame clones and lacks some. The sample has 180,000 or so clones, roughly 85% seen once. Input material: PBMCs. This receptor was identified in a man aged 45-65 years in good health and CMV-seropositive.

CDR3 protein: CASSVDTGENQPQHF. The CDR3, as DNA: TGTGCCAGCAGCGTAGATACAGGGGAGAATCAGCCCCAGCATTTT. This chain uses TRBV9 with TRBJ1-5; TRBD1 agrees at 7 bases. The CDR3 is 15 amino acids. The V and J ends lost 0 bases and 4 bases, in that order; junction bases with no gene match: 4. Germline CDR1 SGDLS, CDR2 YYNGEE.